This T cell receptor beta chain came from a study of blood T cell repertoires in COVID-19. Sequenced by immunoSEQ multiplex PCR; TCRdb stores in-frame clones only, minus some. The sample lists 310,000 or so clones, roughly 89% occurring once. The Seattle site enrolled patients during active infection and followed them longitudinally. The trim removed 5 bases at V and 2 bases at J, leaving 6 bases unmatched. This CDR3 comprises 15 residues. Germline lookup yields CDR1 MNHEY and CDR2 SVGAGI. Sequencing was carried out using peripheral blood. The chain uses TRBV6-5 and TRBJ1-5, with 7 positions matching TRBD1. The TCR sequence derives from a man younger than 40 with COVID-19, enrolled during active disease. DNA for the CDR3: TGTGCCAGCAGTCAACAGGGGTTGGGCAATCAGCCCCAGCATTTT. Protein sequence: CASSQQGLGNQPQHF.